This T cell receptor (beta chain) was profiled in a study of cytomegalovirus exposure and HLA in healthy donors. Study information: The use of the same platform for the 120 or so validation repertoires and the approximately 670 first-cohort repertoires was reported by a later analysis.

Only in-frame clones appear in the TCRdb table, and some are missing; sequencing was by immunoSEQ multiplex PCR. The sample has 250,000 to 300,000 clones, 86% seen once. These donors were members of the approximately 110-subject validation cohort, a group separate from the approximately 700-subject first cohort. Regarding this clone: Antigen unknown.

The germline V gene encodes CDR1 MGHRA and CDR2 YSYEKL. V dropped 0 bases and J dropped 2 bases, with 27 bases sitting between them. The CDR3 has 21 residues. Study-wide findings and caveats: Reportedly, cytomegalovirus status was diagnosed with high sensitivity and specificity. Confirmation was obtained in vitro that a few CMV-associated chains are specific for CMV antigens.

V and J are TRBV4-1 and TRBJ2-3; D is perhaps TRBD1 (7 bases). The sample consisted of PBMCs. The TCR was taken from a woman aged 18-29 years in good health and CMV-seronegative. Written as DNA, the CDR3 is TGCGCCAGCAGCCAAGATGGCACAGGGGTCACATGGGGGGCCCACACAGATACGCAGTATTTT. Protein: CASSQDGTGVTWGAHTDTQYF.